This TCR beta chain is from a study of T cell responses to AZD1222 COVID-19 vaccine. Study-level results: Researchers report vaccine-associated CD4 TCRs spanning spike, with dominance at 160-218 and 743-854.

V dropped 3 bases and J dropped 3 bases, with 5 bases sitting between them. Germline CDR1 and CDR2: DFQATT and SNEGSKA (reference sequence). The CDR3 runs 12 residues. Profiling relied on immunoSEQ multiplex PCR, and the TCRdb table lists in-frame clones only, not all of them. The sample has 100,000 to 150,000 clones, 88% seen once. Worth noting for this clone: Its antigen is not known.

Source: peripheral blood, taken on day 0 of AZD1222 vaccination. The receptor was derived from an adult in good health. The gene calls are TRBV20-1 and TRBJ2-2; D ambiguous. For the CDR3, the DNA is TGCAGTGCTAGTTTCGACACCGGGGAGCTGTTTTTT. This gives the protein CSASFDTGELFF.